What follows are 21 T cell receptor beta chains derived from one specimen sequenced in a study of blood T cell repertoires in COVID-19. Produced via immunoSEQ multiplex PCR; TCRdb's table is partial and in-frame only. This table holds fewer than 35,000 clones, around 85% found once. Input material: peripheral blood. These receptors originate from a man in his fifties or sixties with active COVID-19.

This rearrangement joins TRBV6-1 to TRBJ2-1; D ambiguous. The CDR3 runs to 16 residues. Trimming pared 3 bases from V and 3 bases from J, leaving 15 bases between. Germline V gene lookup returns CDR1 MNHNS and CDR2 SASEGT. The CDR3 DNA reads TGTGCCAGCAGTGAGTCCTTTCCTGCCGGCTACAATGAGCAGTTCTTC. Its protein is CASSESFPAGYNEQFF.

The chain links TRBV28 to TRBJ2-1; no definite D call. The germline V gene has CDR1 MDHEN and CDR2 SYDVKM. The CDR3 runs 16 residues. V lost 5 bases and J 0 bases, leaving 14 bases between the germline ends. The CDR3 sequence is CASSTTQARSYNEQFF. CDR3 nucleotide sequence: TGTGCCAGCAGTACCACGCAGGCCCGCTCCTACAATGAGCAGTTCTTC.

The chain joins TRBV11-2 to TRBJ2-5; D not resolved. CDR1 is SGHAT, CDR2 FQNNGV, per germline. The CDR3 contains 12 residues. V was pared by 2 bases and J by 5 bases, with 6 bases between. The CDR3 here is CASSLFRETQYF. As DNA, the CDR3 is TGTGCCAGCAGCTTATTTCGGGAGACCCAGTACTTC.

CDR3: CASSLAWAGGDTQYF. CDR3 bases: TGCGCCAGCAGCTTGGCCTGGGCGGGAGGAGATACGCAGTATTTT. This chain uses TRBV5-1 with TRBJ2-3; TRBD2 matches 8 bases. Germline V gene sequence: CDR1 SGHRS, CDR2 YFSETQ. This CDR3 spans 15 amino acids. The V segment lost 0 bases and the J segment 5 bases; nucleotides outside the gene matches: 5.

V usage is TRBV28 and J usage is TRBJ2-2; possible D gene TRBD1, 5 bases. V lost 5 bases and J lost 0, with 13 bases in between. Per the germline V gene, CDR1 is MDHEN and CDR2 is SYDVKM. This CDR3 is 16 amino acids long. DNA for the CDR3: TGTGCCAGCAGTAGGTCCAGGGTGACGAACACCGGGGAGCTGTTTTTT. This gives the protein CASSRSRVTNTGELFF.

In this sample, this clone turned up once. The chain carries TRBV7-9 and TRBJ2-3; D is ambiguous. V was shortened by 0 bases and J by 2 bases, with 6 bases between the two germline ends. CDR3 length: 14 residues. The germline gives CDR1 SEHNR, CDR2 FQNEAQ (reference sequence). The CDR3 nucleotides are TGTGCCAGCAGCTTAGCCCTAATCACAGATACGCAGTATTTT. Amino acids: CASSLALITDTQYF.

V gene TRBV7-3 combines with J gene TRBJ2-1, with 14 positions matching TRBD2. CDR3 length equals 16 residues. The junction had 7 bases not matched to a gene; V was cut back by 3 bases and J by 9 bases. Germline V CDR1 and CDR2: SGHTA, FQGTGA. CDR3: CASSFQRLAGGGEQFF. CDR3 coding DNA: TGTGCCAGCAGCTTCCAAAGACTAGCGGGAGGGGGTGAGCAGTTCTTC. The variable domain in full, completed from reference TRBV7-3 and TRBJ2-1, reads GAGVSQTPSNKVTEKGKYVELRCDPISGHTALYWYRQSLGQGPEFLIYFQGTGAADDSGLPNDRFFAVRPEGSVSTLKIQRTERGDSAVYLCASSFQRLAGGGEQFFGPGTRLTVL.

This sequence joins TRBV28 and TRBJ1-5; weak D call: TRBD1 (5 bases). The CDR3 runs 12 residues. Trimming removed 8 bases at V and 10 bases at J, with 15 bases between. Per germline, CDR1 MDHEN and CDR2 SYDVKM. CDR3 protein: CASYPRQPPQHF. The CDR3 bases are TGTGCCAGCTATCCCCGACAGCCTCCCCAGCATTTT.

This chain connects TRBV5-1 to TRBJ1-3, with no clear D. The germline V gene encodes CDR1 SGHRS and CDR2 YFSETQ. Trimming took 1 base from V and 14 from J, leaving 13 bases between them. The length of the CDR3 is 12 residues. Here the CDR3 reads CASSLKGVEVYF. The CDR3 DNA sequence: TGCGCCAGCAGCTTGAAAGGCGTAGAGGTATATTTT.

This clone was detected only a few times. V is TRBV19 and J is TRBJ2-7, with TRBD1 matching over 11 bases. Germline CDR1 is LNHDA and CDR2 is SQIVND (reference sequence). There are 14 residues in the CDR3. J gave up 7 bases and V 4 bases, and 6 bases lay outside the gene matches. The CDR3 nucleotides are TGTGCCAGTAGTACCTCGGACAGGGGGCGTGAGCAGTACTTC. It codes for CASSTSDRGREQYF. The variable domain in full, completed from reference TRBV19 and TRBJ2-7, reads DGGITQSPKYLFRKEGQNVTLSCEQNLNHDAMYWYRQDPGQGLRLIYYSQIVNDFQKGDIAEGYSVSREKKESFPLTVTSAQKNPTAFYLCASSTSDRGREQYFGPGTRLTVT.

The chain recombines TRBV27 with TRBJ2-3, with 8 nucleotides matching TRBD2. The CDR3 has 14 amino acids. The germline V gene encodes CDR1 MNHEY and CDR2 SMNVEV (reference sequence). V gave up 1 base and J gave up 4 bases; unmatched junction bases: 1. CDR3 in amino acids: CASSLLRGADTQYF. The CDR3 region has the DNA TGTGCCAGCAGTTTATTGCGGGGGGCAGATACGCAGTATTTT.

The chain employs TRBV18 and TRBJ2-2, with D possibly matching TRBD2 (6 bases). The V end was cut by 5 bases, the J end by 4 bases, with 26 bases between. Looked up from germline, CDR1 is KGHSH and CDR2 is LQKENI. The CDR3 consists of 19 residues. The CDR3 DNA is TGTGCCAGCTCATTCAAGGCAATTTCGGTCGAGCGGGTCACCGGGGAGCTGTTTTTT. Its translation: CASSFKAISVERVTGELFF.

The V gene is TRBV6-5, the J gene TRBJ2-7, with D perhaps TRBD2 (6 bases). CDR3 length: 13 amino acids. V was clipped by 7 bases and J by 0 bases, with 10 bases between them. Germline CDR1 MNHEY, CDR2 SVGAGI. Here the CDR3 DNA reads TGTGCCAGCACTAGCGAGAACTCCTACGAGCAGTACTTC. Translation: CASTSENSYEQYF.

The chain recombines TRBV24-1 with TRBJ2-2; the match to TRBD2 covers 7 bases. Germline loops: CDR1 KGHDR, CDR2 SFDVKD. This CDR3 has 14 amino acids. V gave up 7 bases and J gave up 1 base; unmatched junction bases: 2. The CDR3 DNA reads TGTGCCACCAGCGGGACTAAGAACACCGGGGAGCTGTTTTTT. This sequence encodes CATSGTKNTGELFF.

V is TRBV13 and J is TRBJ2-5; D is possibly TRBD2 (5 bases). V was pared by 5 bases and J by 4 bases, with 17 bases between. Germline values: CDR1 PRHDT, CDR2 FYEKMQ (reference sequence). CDR3 length: 15 residues. CDR3 coding DNA: TGTGCCAGCAGCCCGTTTGAGGGCCCCCGAGAGACCCAGTACTTC. Its translation is CASSPFEGPRETQYF.

The rearrangement joins TRBV6-5 to TRBJ1-2; 11 nucleotides align to TRBD1. Germline CDR1 reads MNHEY; CDR2 reads SVGAGI. The ends lost 9 bases at V and 4 bases at J; junction bases unmatched: 10. CDR3 length equals 15 residues. CDR3 in DNA: TGTGCCAGTTGGACAGGGGGCGGTTTTGGCTATGGCTACACCTTC. Its protein product is CASWTGGGFGYGYTF.

V and J are TRBV15 and TRBJ2-1; 8 bases align to TRBD2. V shed 1 base, J shed 4 bases, and the junction held 9 bases outside the gene matches. The CDR3 spans 17 residues. CDR1 is LNHNV and CDR2 is YYDKDF in the germline V gene (reference sequence). The chain's CDR3 is CATSRAGSGSAYNEQFF. The CDR3 DNA reads as TGTGCCACCAGCAGAGCGGGGAGCGGGAGTGCGTACAATGAGCAGTTCTTC.

The chain couples TRBV23-1 to TRBJ2-1; D possibly corresponds to TRBD1 (5 bases). TRBV23-1 carries the ORF label, with uncertain function. V was cut by 1 base and J by 9 bases, with 19 bases left in between. The CDR3 runs 16 residues. As DNA, the CDR3 is TGCGCCAGCAGTCAATGGGCCGAAGGGGTCAAGAGTGAGCAGTTCTTC. It yields the protein CASSQWAEGVKSEQFF.

The chain carries TRBV6-2 or TRBV6-3 and TRBJ2-5; no definite D call. Trimming shortened V by 0 bases and J by 3 bases, and 8 bases separated the two germline ends. The CDR3 consists of 14 residues. Germline assignment: CDR1 MNHEY and CDR2 SVGEGT. The CDR3 region has the DNA TGTGCCAGCAGTTACTCCTCCTATAAAGAGACCCAGTACTTC. It translates to CASSYSSYKETQYF.

The chain combines TRBV5-4 with TRBJ1-4; TRBD1 matches 8 bases. This CDR3 is built from 14 residues. V lost 0 bases and J lost 7; bases outside the gene matches: 2. CDR1 and CDR2 (germline): SGHNT, YYREEE (reference sequence). The CDR3 protein is CASSLDRGAEKLFF. CDR3 in DNA: TGTGCCAGCAGCTTGGACAGGGGGGCTGAAAAACTGTTTTTT.

Of note for this clone: Other DNA sequences of this sample code for an identical CDR3. This sequence joins TRBV12-3 or TRBV12-4 and TRBJ1-1, with D maybe TRBD1 (5 bases). The CDR3 totals 13 residues. Deletions cut 5 bases from V and 4 bases from J, with 11 bases between. The CDR3 loop is CASSPIRGTEAFF. The CDR3 DNA reads as TGTGCCAGCAGTCCCATTAGGGGCACTGAAGCTTTCTTT.